This T cell receptor (beta chain) originates from a study of blood T cell repertoires in COVID-19. This CDR3 spans 12 amino acids. Germline CDR1 is SGHNT and CDR2 is YYREEE (reference sequence). The V end lost 4 bases, the J end lost 7 bases, and 11 bases lay between the germline ends. Data came from immunoSEQ multiplex PCR; TCRdb stores just in-frame clones and leaves some out. The data hold roughly 80,000 clones, with more than 70% observed a single time. Sequenced: peripheral blood. This TCR was sampled from a woman aged 70 to 79 with acute or convalescent COVID-19. J is TRBJ1-1 and V is TRBV5-4; maybe TRBD1 (5 bases). This CDR3 is CASSPVGGEAFF. The DNA of the CDR3 is TGTGCCAGCAGCCCGGTGGGGGGTGAAGCTTTCTTT.